The 26 T cell receptor beta chains given below trace back to one sample, sequenced in a study of PD-1 blockade in classical Hodgkin lymphoma (dated by TCRdb to the early 2020s). The time point label, read with the paper, signifies: cycle 1 day 1 (C1D1), immediately before nivolumab initiation. Every trial patient had relapsed after autologous stem cell transplantation, and cohorts A, B and C differed in prior brentuximab vedotin exposure. The library was made by the immunoSEQ multiplex PCR assay. TCRdb retrieved this table from immuneACCESS and kept in-frame rearrangements only. Not all clones are present; in checked studies, unresolved V genes account for under half, and no reason is known for the remainder. A total of about 98,000 clones appear in this sample, roughly 92% of them only once. Of the sample, 2.5% to 3.5% is held by the ten largest clones. The specimen comprised peripheral blood mononuclear cells (PBMCs), sampled at baseline. The origin of the receptors is a human donor with classical Hodgkin lymphoma.

V and J are TRBV13 and TRBJ2-7, with D perhaps TRBD2 (5 bases). CDR1 is PRHDT, CDR2 FYEKMQ, per germline (reference sequence). V shed 0 bases and J shed 4 bases, with 16 bases lying between them. The CDR3 extends over 16 amino acids. The CDR3 here is CASSLGEGGARYEQYF. The CDR3 nucleotides read TGTGCCAGCAGCTTAGGCGAGGGCGGAGCACGGTACGAGCAGTACTTC.

This clone was seen only once. Different DNA sequences within this sample yield the same CDR3. Here the CDR3 reads CASSYSGTGGYTF. The CDR3 DNA sequence: TGTGCCAGCAGTTATTCCGGAACAGGGGGCTACACCTTC. The chain combines TRBV6-6 with TRBJ1-2, with TRBD1 as a possible D gene (6 bases). The length of the CDR3 is 13 residues. Germline assignment: CDR1 MNHNY and CDR2 SVGAGI (reference sequence). V was cut by 3 bases and J by 8 bases, with 13 bases left in between.

V gene TRBV6-5 combines with J gene TRBJ2-5; tentative D call: TRBD1 (6 bases). This CDR3 is built from 15 residues. V lost 4 bases and J 5 bases, leaving 17 bases between the germline ends. The germline V gene has CDR1 MNHEY and CDR2 SVGAGI. The CDR3 DNA reads as TGTGCCAGCAGTTCCCACAGGGCCGGGCGCGAGACCCAGTACTTC. It codes for CASSSHRAGRETQYF.

The genes are TRBV6-5 and TRBJ2-1; D is unresolved. The V end was cut by 0 bases, the J end by 6 bases, with 6 bases between. Per the germline V gene, CDR1 is MNHEY and CDR2 is SVGAGI. The CDR3 consists of 13 residues. CDR3 region: CASSYSNFNEQFF. CDR3 coding DNA: TGTGCCAGCAGTTACTCGAATTTCAATGAGCAGTTCTTC.

The CDR3 DNA is TGTGCCAGCAGTTTCCCAAGGACTAGCGGGGGTTACGAGCAGTACTTC. Encoded protein: CASSFPRTSGGYEQYF. The J gene is TRBJ2-7, the V gene TRBV28; the match to TRBD2 covers 13 bases. V lost 3 bases and J lost 4; bases outside the gene matches: 6. The V gene's germline CDR1 is MDHEN and CDR2 SYDVKM. This CDR3 is 16 amino acids long.

The V and J genes are TRBV23-1 and TRBJ1-3; D is uncertain. TRBV23-1 is marked as an open reading frame, function uncertain. The CDR3 spans 15 residues. Trimming removed 0 bases at V and 1 base at J, with 7 bases between. The CDR3 nucleotides read TGCGCCAGCAGTCAATCCAGACGATCTGGAAACACCATATATTTT. It translates to CASSQSRRSGNTIYF.

The chain uses TRBV28 and TRBJ1-2; a possible D gene is TRBD1 (5 bases). The V end lost 8 bases, the J end lost 9 bases, and 25 bases lay between the germline ends. The CDR3 length is 15 residues. In germline, CDR1 is MDHEN, CDR2 SYDVKM. CDR3 sequence: CASRPGHGNSRSYTF. DNA for the CDR3: TGTGCCAGCCGGCCGGGGCACGGGAATTCTCGGAGCTACACCTTC.

The chain employs TRBV27 and TRBJ2-7; 13 bases align to TRBD2. The CDR3 has 14 residues. CDR1 is MNHEY and CDR2 is SMNVEV in the germline V gene (reference sequence). The V segment lost 5 bases and the J segment 3 bases; nucleotides outside the gene matches: 1. In DNA, the CDR3 is TGTGCCAGCAGTCGGACTAGCGGGAGCTACGAGCAGTACTTC. It codes for CASSRTSGSYEQYF.

This chain uses TRBV30 with TRBJ1-5; the D is unclear. Between the trimmed V and J ends, which lost 0 bases and 0 bases, there was a span of 9 bases. Germline-derived CDR1 and CDR2 are GTSNPN and SVGIG (reference sequence). The CDR3 length is 15 residues. CDR3 protein: CAWSVGLYSNQPQHF. The CDR3 bases are TGTGCCTGGAGTGTTGGACTTTATAGCAATCAGCCCCAGCATTTT.

This sequence joins TRBV19 and TRBJ1-1; no clear D. Germline-derived CDR1 and CDR2 are LNHDA and SQIVND (reference sequence). Trimming left V 5 bases short and J 2 bases short, with 6 bases between. This CDR3 region has 12 residues. CDR3 sequence: CASSPPNTEAFF. The CDR3 nucleotides read TGTGCCAGTAGTCCCCCAAACACTGAAGCTTTCTTT.

The chain has TRBV5-6 and TRBJ2-1; tentative D call: TRBD2 (6 bases). Trimming took off 2 bases at V and 9 bases at J, with 9 bases between the two ends. The CDR3 consists of 12 residues. Looked up from germline, CDR1 is SGHDT and CDR2 is YYEEEE. The CDR3 DNA follows: TGTGCCAGCAGCTTTGGGCGGGGTGAGCAGTTCTTC. Its protein product is CASSFGRGEQFF. The full variable domain, rest sourced from reference TRBV5-6 and TRBJ2-1, is DAGVTQSPTHLIKTRGQQVTLRCSPKSGHDTVSWYQQALGQGPQFIFQYYEEEERQRGNFPDRFSGHQFPNYSSELNVNALLLGDSALYLCASSFGRGEQFFGPGTRLTVL.

V and J are TRBV18 and TRBJ2-5; D might be TRBD2 (7 bases). V dropped 3 bases and J dropped 1 base, with 15 bases sitting between them. Germline CDR1 reads KGHSH; CDR2 reads LQKENI. The CDR3 is made up of 16 amino acids. CDR3 sequence reads: CASSPRRAGAQETQYF. The CDR3 nucleotides are TGTGCCAGCTCACCGAGGCGGGCGGGGGCCCAAGAGACCCAGTACTTC. The whole variable domain, remainder taken from reference TRBV18 and TRBJ2-5, is NAGVMQNPRHLVRRRGQEARLRCSPMKGHSHVYWYRQLPEEGLKFMVYLQKENIIDESGMPKERFSAEFPKEGPSILRIQQVVRGDSAAYFCASSPRRAGAQETQYFGPGTRLLVL.

This clone occurred once. The CDR3 region is CASSQIPGVYEQYF. The CDR3, as DNA: TGTGCCAGCAGCCAGATCCCGGGAGTTTACGAGCAGTACTTC. The chain employs TRBV7-9 and TRBJ2-7, with D perhaps matching TRBD2 (6 bases). The CDR3 is made up of 14 amino acids. Germline V gene data show CDR1 as SEHNR and CDR2 as FQNEAQ (reference sequence). V shed 5 bases and J shed 4 bases, with 15 bases lying between them.

The J gene is TRBJ1-2, the V gene TRBV30, with D hard to call. CDR1 and CDR2 (germline): GTSNPN, SVGIG (reference sequence). The V end lost 5 bases, the J end lost 8 bases, and 9 bases lay between the germline ends. This CDR3 has 10 residues. The CDR3 loop reads CAWGRTGYTF. Written as DNA, the CDR3 is TGTGCCTGGGGCAGGACGGGCTACACCTTC.

This clone appeared a few times. V gene TRBV10-1 combines with J gene TRBJ2-4, with D possibly being TRBD1 (6 bases). Trimming removed 3 bases from V and 6 bases from J, with 9 bases in between. This CDR3 is 13 amino acids long. Germline V lookup: CDR1 WNHNN, CDR2 SYGVQD (reference sequence). The CDR3 DNA follows: TGCGCCAGCAGTGACCAGGGGATAAACATTCAGTACTTC. This sequence encodes CASSDQGINIQYF.

The chain links TRBV7-9 to TRBJ2-1; TRBD2 agrees at 12 bases. The V and J ends lost 4 bases and 3 bases, in that order; junction bases with no gene match: 7. The CDR3 runs to 17 residues. Per the germline V gene, CDR1 is SEHNR and CDR2 is FQNEAQ (reference sequence). The CDR3 nucleotides are TGTGCCAGCAGCTCCGGACTAGCGGGAAATATCTACAATGAGCAGTTCTTC. Translating it yields CASSSGLAGNIYNEQFF.

The CDR3 DNA reads as TGTGCCAGCAGCTTAGGCCATGGGACTAGCGGGAGAGGTGAGCAGTACTTC. Protein sequence: CASSLGHGTSGRGEQYF. The chain carries TRBV13 and TRBJ2-7; 14 nucleotides agree with TRBD2. The germline V gene encodes CDR1 PRHDT and CDR2 FYEKMQ (reference sequence). The V segment lost 0 bases and the J segment 7 bases; nucleotides outside the gene matches: 8. This CDR3 spans 17 amino acids. The full variable domain, rest sourced from reference TRBV13 and TRBJ2-7, is AAGVIQSPRHLIKEKRETATLKCYPIPRHDTVYWYQQGPGQDPQFLISFYEKMQSDKGSIPDRFSAQQFSDYHSELNMSSLELGDSALYFCASSLGHGTSGRGEQYFGPGTRLTVT.

This chain uses TRBV14 with TRBJ2-5; D remains ambiguous. Trimming removed 1 base from V and 5 bases from J, with 5 bases in between. Germline CDR1 and CDR2: SGHDN and FVKESK. The CDR3 has 12 amino acids. The CDR3 DNA reads TGTGCCAGCAGCCAAGTTGAGGAGACCCAGTACTTC. Its translation is CASSQVEETQYF.

This rearrangement joins TRBV11-2 to TRBJ1-6, with 8 bases lining up with TRBD1. Looked up from germline, CDR1 is SGHAT and CDR2 is FQNNGV. With V trimmed by 6 bases and J by 10 bases, 11 bases remained unmatched. CDR3 length: 15 amino acids. CDR3 loop: CASSASGTGRSPLHF. CDR3 nucleotides: TGTGCCAGCAGTGCGTCCGGGACAGGAAGGTCACCCCTCCACTTT.

The V call is TRBV9, the J call TRBJ2-7; D gene uncertain. The germline V gene has CDR1 SGDLS and CDR2 YYNGEE. The V end was cut by 3 bases, the J end by 2 bases, with 6 bases between. The CDR3 loop spans 12 amino acids. The CDR3 here is CASSGAAYEQYF. As DNA, the CDR3 is TGTGCCAGCAGCGGGGCTGCCTACGAGCAGTACTTC.

V usage is TRBV10-3 and J usage is TRBJ2-2, with a tentative D call TRBD2 (5 bases). CDR3 length equals 14 residues. The V gene lost 6 bases and the J gene lost 5 bases, with 13 bases spanning the gap. CDR1 and CDR2 (germline): ENHRY, SYGVKD. The CDR3 is CAISELVWTGELFF. The CDR3 DNA sequence: TGTGCCATCAGCGAACTAGTGTGGACCGGGGAGCTGTTTTTT.

This chain connects TRBV2 to TRBJ2-7; tentatively, D is TRBD1 (6 bases). The germline V and J ends were trimmed by 8 bases and 9 bases, with 14 bases remaining between them. The CDR3 covers 11 residues. Germline V lookup: CDR1 SNHLY, CDR2 FYNNEI. In nucleotides, the CDR3 is TGTGCCAGCCCAGGGCAGGGGAGGCAGTACTTC. This gives the protein CASPGQGRQYF.

The V and J genes are TRBV5-1 and TRBJ2-3, with D perhaps TRBD1 (5 bases). The length of the CDR3 is 15 residues. CDR1 is SGHRS and CDR2 is YFSETQ in the germline V gene. Trimming took off 0 bases at V and 2 bases at J, with 10 bases between the two ends. The CDR3 nucleotides are TGCGCCAGCAGCTTGGGCGTCAGGGTCACAGATACGCAGTATTTT. Translating it yields CASSLGVRVTDTQYF. Together with reference TRBV5-1 and TRBJ2-3, the CDR3 gives the full variable domain: KAGVTQTPRYLIKTRGQQVTLSCSPISGHRSVSWYQQTPGQGLQFLFEYFSETQRNKGNFPGRFSGRQFSNSRSEMNVSTLELGDSALYLCASSLGVRVTDTQYFGPGTRLTVL.

The chain links TRBV6-1 to TRBJ2-1, with 10 bases that match TRBD1. CDR1 MNHNS and CDR2 SASEGT come from the germline V gene. CDR3 length: 16 amino acids. V was clipped by 4 bases and J by 6 bases; unmatched bases: 9. This chain's CDR3 is CASSVLGQGTFNEQFF. For the CDR3, the DNA is TGTGCCAGCAGTGTTTTGGGACAGGGGACCTTCAATGAGCAGTTCTTC.

The chain uses TRBV29-1 and TRBJ2-7, with TRBD1 matching 7 bases. Unmatched junction bases numbered 2, after V lost 0 bases and J lost 0 bases. This CDR3 region has 14 residues. Germline CDR1 and CDR2: SQVTM and ANQGSEA. The DNA for the CDR3 is TGCAGCGTTGAAGAACAGGGGAACTCCTACGAGCAGTACTTC. Protein: CSVEEQGNSYEQYF.

The chain has TRBV10-3 and TRBJ2-7; 10 bases fit TRBD1. The CDR3 spans 16 residues. The junction had 8 bases not matched to a gene; V was cut back by 0 bases and J by 6 bases. CDR1 ENHRY and CDR2 SYGVKD come from the germline V gene. The CDR3 nucleotides read TGTGCCATCAGTGAGTCGATAGGGACAGGGGTCGGCGAGCAGTACTTC. It translates to CAISESIGTGVGEQYF.